The rows below give T cell receptor beta chains drawn from one sample of a study of T cells in Graves' hyperthyroidism and ophthalmopathy. From the multiplex PCR reads, TCRdb called clonotypes with MiXCR, one entry per CDR3 protein. The table includes almost 600,000 distinct CDR3 sequences, roughly 13% detected once. The sample consisted of blood. The receptors shown here come from a woman in her 30s with Graves' hyperthyroidism that later progressed to Graves' ophthalmopathy. Each CDR3 is given with its conserved first and last residue. The D gene is left open where the match is weak. Not every row has a clone size; where given, it reads once, few, many or a size class.

.	TRBV9	TRBJ2-3	.	TGTGCCAGCAGCGTTGGCGACAGCACAGATACGCAGTATTTT	CASSVGDSTDTQYF
few	TRBV5-1	TRBJ1-2	.	TGCGCCAGCAGCTTGGGGATTTCGGGCAGTAACTATGGCTACACCTTC	CASSLGISGSNYGYTF
.	TRBV28	TRBJ1-1	.	TGTGCCACCCGGGGGAAGCCTGAAGCTTTCTTT	CATRGKPEAFF
many	TRBV6-2/TRBV6-3	TRBJ2-7	TRBD1	TGTGCCAGCAGTTACATAGGGGGCTTTTACGAGCAGTACTTC	CASSYIGGFYEQYF
few	TRBV30	TRBJ1-2	.	TGTGCCTGGAGTGTTAGTGAGCCGCTTAGTGGGATATATGGCTACACCTTC	CAWSVSEPLSGIYGYTF
many	TRBV11-3	TRBJ2-1	TRBD1	TGTGCCAGCAGCCTTGACAGGGGGCAGTATGAGCAGTTCTTC	CASSLDRGQYEQFF
many	TRBV12-3/TRBV12-4	TRBJ1-3	.	TGTGCCAGCAGTTTAGACAGGAGCTCTGGAAACACCATATATTTT	CASSLDRSSGNTIYF
few	TRBV7-3	TRBJ2-1	TRBD2	TGTGCCAGCAGCTTAACACCTGTGACTAGCGGGAGTGGGGGCAATGAGCAGTTCTTC	CASSLTPVTSGSGGNEQFF
.	TRBV27	TRBJ1-1	.	TGTGCCAGCAGTTCACGGCCCTCTATGAACACTGAAGCTTTCTTT	CASSSRPSMNTEAFF
many	TRBV6-1	TRBJ2-7	TRBD2	TGTGCCAGCAGTTATCGGGTGTCTAGCGGGAGTTACGAGCAGTACTTC	CASSYRVSSGSYEQYF
many	TRBV30	TRBJ1-1	.	TGTGCCTGGAGTCTCCAGGGGTACACTGAAGCTTTCTTT	CAWSLQGYTEAFF
.	TRBV24-1	TRBJ1-1	TRBD1	TGTGCCACCAGTAAGGGGACAGCGAACACTGAAGCTTTCTTT	CATSKGTANTEAFF
many	TRBV11-2	TRBJ2-5	.	TGTGCCAGCAGCTTAGGAGGGACTCGGAGGGAGACCCAGTACTTC	CASSLGGTRRETQYF
.	TRBV19	TRBJ2-7	.	TGTGCCAGTAGTATAATTTTGGGGGAGCCCGGCGACGAGCAGTACTTC	CASSIILGEPGDEQYF
many	TRBV5-1	TRBJ2-3	TRBD1	TGCGCCAGCAGCTCGGGACAGTCGAAAGATACGCAGTATTTT	CASSSGQSKDTQYF
many	TRBV15	TRBJ2-7	.	TGTGCCACCAGGGAAGACATGAACGGCGAGCAGTACTTC	CATREDMNGEQYF
many	TRBV12-3/TRBV12-4	TRBJ1-6	TRBD1	TGTGCCAGTTTTGCCGGGACAGGGCGGAATTCACCCCTCCACTTT	CASFAGTGRNSPLHF
few	TRBV4-3	TRBJ2-1	TRBD1	TGCGCCAGCAGCCAAGGACCGGGACAGGGGGACGGTGAGCAGTTCTTC	CASSQGPGQGDGEQFF
many	TRBV7-3	TRBJ2-1	.	TGTGCCAGCAGCTCCTCGGGACCACTCCGCGATGAGCAGTTCTTC	CASSSSGPLRDEQFF
.	TRBV19	TRBJ2-1	.	TGTGCCAGTAGAACTCCCTCTTTCTCCTACAATGAGCAGTTCTTC	CASRTPSFSYNEQFF
many	TRBV19	TRBJ1-4	.	TGTGCCAGTAGTATACTGGGATCCGCGGGTGAAAAACTGTTTTTT	CASSILGSAGEKLFF
.	TRBV20-1	TRBJ1-2	.	TGCAGTGCTGGAGCGACAGAAGTCTATGGCTACACCTTC	CSAGATEVYGYTF
many	TRBV27	TRBJ2-7	.	TGTGCCAGCAGTTTAAGTAGTACGGATTCCTACGAGCAGTACTTC	CASSLSSTDSYEQYF
many	TRBV19	TRBJ1-2	.	TGTGCCAGTAACCCAGCCAAGGGCGCTAACTATGGCTACACCTTC	CASNPAKGANYGYTF
few	TRBV7-9	TRBJ1-5	.	TGTGCCAGCAGCTTAGGCCCCTACTCGACAGAGAGCAATCAGCCCCAGCATTTT	CASSLGPYSTESNQPQHF
few	TRBV20-1	TRBJ1-1	.	TGCAGTGCTCTCCACAGGGCCACTGAAGCTTTCTTT	CSALHRATEAFF
many	TRBV25-1	TRBJ1-2	.	TGTGCCAGCAGTGAAGACCCCCTAGGGGGGACTAGGGGCTACACCTTC	CASSEDPLGGTRGYTF
many	TRBV29-1	TRBJ1-2	TRBD1	TGCAGCGTTGAAGTCGACAGGGGGTTTGGCTACACCTTC	CSVEVDRGFGYTF
many	TRBV7-9	TRBJ1-1	.	TGTGCCAGCAGCTTAGTCGACGGAGAAGCTTTCTTT	CASSLVDGEAFF
few	TRBV20-1	TRBJ2-1	TRBD1	TGCAGTGCTGGCCGGACAGGGATCATAGGCAATGAGCAGTTCTTC	CSAGRTGIIGNEQFF
once	TRBV2	TRBJ2-7	TRBD1	TGTGCCAGGGGACAGGGTAGCTCCTACGAGCAGTACTTC	CARGQGSSYEQYF
many	TRBV24-1	TRBJ2-1	TRBD1	TGTGCCACCAGTGACACCGGGACAGGGGTAGATGAGCAGTTCTTC	CATSDTGTGVDEQFF
few	TRBV12-5	TRBJ2-3	.	TGTGCTAGTGGACCCCGACAGGGTGCGGGAAACACAGATACGCAGTATTTT	CASGPRQGAGNTDTQYF
many	TRBV12-3/TRBV12-4	TRBJ2-2	.	TGTGCCAGCAGTTTTCTGAGTCCTCAGGGGACCGGGGAGCTGTTTTTT	CASSFLSPQGTGELFF
once	TRBV19	TRBJ1-5	.	TGTACCAGTAGTATGTCGGGCAATCAGCCCCAGCATTTT	CTSSMSGNQPQHF
few	TRBV27	TRBJ1-5	.	TGTGCCAGCAGTCCCAATTCGTGGCAGCACCTTTATAGCAATCAGCCCCAGCATTTT	CASSPNSWQHLYSNQPQHF
many	TRBV11-3	TRBJ2-1	.	TGTGCCAGCAGCCACCCTTCCGAATCTCACTCCTACAATGAGCAGTTCTTC	CASSHPSESHSYNEQFF
few	TRBV4-1	TRBJ2-3	.	TGCGCCAGCAGCCAGCGGAAGGGGCCCGGGATGAGGGAGGAGGCAGATACGCAGTATTTT	CASSQRKGPGMREEADTQYF
many	TRBV7-8	TRBJ2-7	TRBD1	TGTGCCAGCAGTTACCCGGGACAGGGGGGCGAGCAGTACTTC	CASSYPGQGGEQYF
many	TRBV7-3	TRBJ2-2	.	TGTGCCAGCAGCTCAAGGGGGGGAGGGATCACCGGGGAGCTGTTTTTT	CASSSRGGGITGELFF
many	TRBV24-1	TRBJ2-1	TRBD2	TGTGCCACCAGTGATGGAAGAACTAGCGGGAAGCACAATGAGCAGTTCTTC	CATSDGRTSGKHNEQFF
.	TRBV20-1	TRBJ2-1	.	TGCAGTGCTCTCCAGGTAGGGGATGCCGTGATGGGGCAGTTCTTC	CSALQVGDAVMGQFF
many	TRBV30	TRBJ2-3	.	TGTGCCTGGAGTCGGGGGACTAGCACAGATACGCAGTATTTT	CAWSRGTSTDTQYF
many	TRBV5-1	TRBJ2-1	TRBD2	TGCGCCAGCAACCGAGCGGGGTACTCCTACAATGAGCAGTTCTTC	CASNRAGYSYNEQFF
few	TRBV5-4	TRBJ1-5	TRBD1	TGTGCCAGCAGTTCGACAGGGGATAGCAATCAGCCCCAGCATTTT	CASSSTGDSNQPQHF